This TCR beta chain was identified during a study of T cells in Graves' hyperthyroidism and ophthalmopathy. Study as a whole: Prior to any treatment, at the point of initial diagnosis, peripheral blood was collected. Study-wide results and limits: Most expanded thyroid clonotypes above 0.001 recurred in blood.

The definition of stable Graves' hyperthyroidism was no ophthalmopathy progression within 18 months. Out of over 7.5 ml of fresh peripheral blood came the PBMCs. As concerns this clonotype: Antigen unknown.

Using RNA transcripts as the source, TCR beta CDR3 regions were amplified. With the HTBI primer set, the TCR CDR3 went through a first round of RT-PCR. Each CDR3 protein is one row after TCRdb ran MiXCR on the multiplex PCR reads. Of some 740,000 distinct CDR3 sequences in the sample, about 15% were seen once. This TCR was recovered from a woman in her late teens or twenties with Graves' hyperthyroidism. What was sequenced was blood.

The CDR3 loop reads CASSYSGRGLVLYDEQFF. The CDR3, as DNA: TGTGCCAGCAGTTACTCGGGCAGGGGGCTCGTTCTATACGATGAGCAGTTCTTC. This rearrangement joins TRBV6-5 to TRBJ2-1; 8 nucleotides align to TRBD1. There are 18 residues in the CDR3. The V and J ends lost 0 bases and 8 bases, in that order; junction bases with no gene match: 15. Germline V gene sequence: CDR1 MNHEY, CDR2 SVGAGI.